This T cell receptor beta chain is drawn from a study of shared clonotypes between healthy human individuals. V dropped 5 bases and J dropped 7; count of bases not matched to a gene: 3. This CDR3 is built from 15 residues. From germline, CDR1 is LNHNV and CDR2 YYDKDF (reference sequence). TCRdb's table, derived via immunoSEQ multiplex PCR, lists solely in-frame clones and lacks some. The data show about 2 million clones, 85% to 95% seen once. The receptor's source is a young man in good health. This chain uses TRBV15 with TRBJ1-6, with TRBD1 matching 12 bases. Sequenced: naive CD4+ T cells sorted from blood. Subset meaning: CD45RA+ positively selected. The CDR3 spells CATSAGQGANSPLHF. The CDR3 bases are TGTGCCACCAGCGCGGGACAGGGGGCAAATTCACCCCTCCACTTT.